Reported below is one TCR beta chain. Its antigen remains unidentified. The data derive from a study of OX40 agonist ivuxolimab in advanced cancers. Study outcomes and limitations: Dose levels from 0.1 to 3.0 mg/kg saw CD4+ and CD8+ blood T cells expand clonally by week 6. The authors also found low normalized T-cell clonal expansion in some nonresponders.

V was cut by 5 bases and J by 7 bases, with 9 bases left in between. In germline, CDR1 is MNHEY, CDR2 SVGAGI. The CDR3 contains 12 residues. Clones were sequenced by immunoSEQ multiplex PCR, and TCRdb holds only the in-frame ones, with some missing. The table shows about 73,000 clones, with around 84% occurring only once. Samples of blood were obtained at baseline, on cycle 4 day 1, and on cycle 7 day 1. This TCR was sampled from an adult with an advanced solid tumor such as melanoma, head and neck, liver or kidney cancer. The sequences come from CD4+ or CD8+ T cells sorted from blood, collected in a trial of the OX40 agonist ivuxolimab. V gene TRBV6-5 combines with J gene TRBJ1-5; D ambiguous. CDR3 coding DNA: TGTGCCAGCAGTACCAAGGGCCAGCCCCAGCATTTT. The encoded protein is CASSTKGQPQHF.